This T cell receptor beta chain was recorded in a study of PD-L1 blockade in urothelial cancer. Repertoires were generated with immunoSEQ multiplex PCR, while TCRdb's copy carries only in-frame clones and drops some. The table has tens of thousands of clones, more than 90% seen once. The clonotype comes from a man aged 55 to 69 with urothelial cancer. Material: PBMCs, obtained around atezolizumab (anti-PD-L1) treatment.

The CDR3 DNA follows: TGTGCCAGCAGCTCCCCGGGACTTCAGGAGCAGTACTTC. Protein product: CASSSPGLQEQYF. The rearrangement uses TRBV7-2 and TRBJ2-7; D might be TRBD2 (6 bases). Between the trimmed V and J ends, which lost 4 bases and 7 bases, there was a span of 14 bases. Germline V gene sequence: CDR1 SGHTA, CDR2 FQGNSA. This CDR3 region has 13 residues.